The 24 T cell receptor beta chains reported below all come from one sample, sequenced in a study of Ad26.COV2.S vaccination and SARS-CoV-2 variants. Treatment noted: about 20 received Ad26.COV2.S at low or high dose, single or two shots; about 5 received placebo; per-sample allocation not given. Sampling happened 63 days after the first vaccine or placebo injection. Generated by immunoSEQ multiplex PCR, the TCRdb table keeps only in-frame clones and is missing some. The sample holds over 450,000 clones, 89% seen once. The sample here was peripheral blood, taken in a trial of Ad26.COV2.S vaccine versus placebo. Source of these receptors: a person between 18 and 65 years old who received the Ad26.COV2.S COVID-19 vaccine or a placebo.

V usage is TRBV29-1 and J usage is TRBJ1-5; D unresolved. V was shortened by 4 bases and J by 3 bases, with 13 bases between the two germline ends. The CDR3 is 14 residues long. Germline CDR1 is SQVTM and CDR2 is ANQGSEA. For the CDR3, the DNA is TGCAGCGTTGCAGTTAACCGAGACAATCAGCCCCAGCATTTT. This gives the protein CSVAVNRDNQPQHF.

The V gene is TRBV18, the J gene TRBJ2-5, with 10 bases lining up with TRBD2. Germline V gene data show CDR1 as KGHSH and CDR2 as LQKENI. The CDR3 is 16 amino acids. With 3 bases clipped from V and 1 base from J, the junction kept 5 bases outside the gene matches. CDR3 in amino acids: CASSPYSSGSQETQYF. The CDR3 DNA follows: TGTGCCAGCTCACCTTATTCTAGCGGGAGCCAAGAGACCCAGTACTTC.

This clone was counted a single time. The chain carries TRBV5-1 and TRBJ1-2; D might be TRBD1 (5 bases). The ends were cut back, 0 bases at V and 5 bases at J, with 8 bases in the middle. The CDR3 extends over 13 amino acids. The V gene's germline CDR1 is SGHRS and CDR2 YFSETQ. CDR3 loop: CASSLDQGYGYTF. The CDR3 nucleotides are TGCGCCAGCAGCTTGGATCAGGGTTATGGCTACACCTTC.

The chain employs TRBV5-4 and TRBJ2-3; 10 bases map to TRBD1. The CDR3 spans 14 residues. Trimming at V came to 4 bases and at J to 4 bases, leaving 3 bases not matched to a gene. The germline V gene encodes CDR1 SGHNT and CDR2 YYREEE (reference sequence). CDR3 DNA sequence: TGTGCCAGCAGCCAAGGGACAGGGGCAGATACGCAGTATTTT. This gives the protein CASSQGTGADTQYF.

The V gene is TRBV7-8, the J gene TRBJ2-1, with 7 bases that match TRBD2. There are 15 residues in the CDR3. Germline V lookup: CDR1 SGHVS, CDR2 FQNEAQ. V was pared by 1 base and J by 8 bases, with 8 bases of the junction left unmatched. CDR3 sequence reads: CASSLVGLDLHEQFF. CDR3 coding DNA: TGTGCCAGCAGCTTAGTTGGACTAGACCTCCATGAGCAGTTCTTC.

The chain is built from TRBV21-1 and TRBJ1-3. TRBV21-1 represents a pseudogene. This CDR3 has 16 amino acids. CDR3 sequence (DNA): TGTGCCAGCAGCGCCGCGAGGAGCCGCTCTGGAAACACCATATATTTT. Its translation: CASSAARSRSGNTIYF.

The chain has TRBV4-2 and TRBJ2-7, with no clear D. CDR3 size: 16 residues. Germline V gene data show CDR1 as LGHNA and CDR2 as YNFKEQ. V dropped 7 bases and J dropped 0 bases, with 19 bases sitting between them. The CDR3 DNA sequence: TGTGCCAGCACTCAAAATGCCGAGCTTGCCTCCTACGAGCAGTACTTC. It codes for CASTQNAELASYEQYF.

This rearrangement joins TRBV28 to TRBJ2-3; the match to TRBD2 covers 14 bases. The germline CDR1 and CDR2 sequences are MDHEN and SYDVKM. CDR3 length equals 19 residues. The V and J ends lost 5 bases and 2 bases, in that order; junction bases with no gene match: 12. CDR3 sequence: CASSTPGLAGGLVTDTQYF. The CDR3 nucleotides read TGTGCCAGCAGTACCCCCGGACTAGCGGGAGGACTAGTCACAGATACGCAGTATTTT. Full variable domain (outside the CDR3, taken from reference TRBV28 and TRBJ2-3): DVKVTQSSRYLVKRTGEKVFLECVQDMDHENMFWYRQDPGLGLRLIYFSYDVKMKEKGDIPEGYSVSREKKERFSLILESASTNQTSMYLCASSTPGLAGGLVTDTQYFGPGTRLTVL.

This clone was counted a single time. The CDR3 protein is CASRLTGAAYLYGYTF. CDR3 bases: TGTGCCAGTAGGCTAACAGGGGCGGCCTACCTCTATGGCTACACCTTC. The J gene is TRBJ1-2, the V gene TRBV19; 7 bases fit TRBD1. V lost 6 bases, J lost 4 bases, and 14 bases stayed unmatched. The CDR3 extends over 16 amino acids. Germline-derived CDR1 and CDR2 are LNHDA and SQIVND (reference sequence). The variable domain in full, with the rest retrieved from reference TRBV19 and TRBJ1-2, is DGGITQSPKYLFRKEGQNVTLSCEQNLNHDAMYWYRQDPGQGLRLIYYSQIVNDFQKGDIAEGYSVSREKKESFPLTVTSAQKNPTAFYLCASRLTGAAYLYGYTFGSGTRLTVV.

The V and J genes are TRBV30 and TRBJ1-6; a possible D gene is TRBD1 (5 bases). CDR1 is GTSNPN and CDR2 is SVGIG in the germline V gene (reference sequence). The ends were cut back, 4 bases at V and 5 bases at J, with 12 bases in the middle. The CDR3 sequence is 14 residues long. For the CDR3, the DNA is TGTGCCTGGACCCCAGGGATTAATAATTCACCCCTCCACTTT. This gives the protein CAWTPGINNSPLHF.

CDR3 nucleotides: TGTGCCAGTAGTGGGGGCGATGCTCACAATGAGCAGTTCTTC. The encoded protein is CASSGGDAHNEQFF. This chain connects TRBV19 to TRBJ2-1; maybe TRBD1 (6 bases). V lost 5 bases, J lost 5 bases, and 13 bases lay in between. The CDR3 is made up of 14 amino acids. Looked up from germline, CDR1 is LNHDA and CDR2 is SQIVND (reference sequence).

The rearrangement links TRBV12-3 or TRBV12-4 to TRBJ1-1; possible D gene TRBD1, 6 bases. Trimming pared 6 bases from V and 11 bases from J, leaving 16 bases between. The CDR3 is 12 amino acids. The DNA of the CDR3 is TGTGCCAGCAGCACCAGGGGCCCGGCGGCTTTCTTT. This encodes CASSTRGPAAFF.

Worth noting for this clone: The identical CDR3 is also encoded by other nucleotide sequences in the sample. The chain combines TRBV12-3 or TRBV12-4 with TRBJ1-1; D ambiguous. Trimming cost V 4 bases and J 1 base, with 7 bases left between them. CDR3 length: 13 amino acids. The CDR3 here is CASSSRTNTEAFF. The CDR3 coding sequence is TGTGCCAGCAGTTCCCGGACGAACACTGAAGCTTTCTTT.

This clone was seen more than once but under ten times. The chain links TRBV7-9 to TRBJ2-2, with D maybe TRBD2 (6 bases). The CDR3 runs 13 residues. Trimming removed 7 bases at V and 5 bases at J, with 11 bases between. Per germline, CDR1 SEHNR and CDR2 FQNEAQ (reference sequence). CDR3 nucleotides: TGTGCCAGCAAATTCGGGGGTACCGGGGAGCTGTTTTTT. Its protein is CASKFGGTGELFF.

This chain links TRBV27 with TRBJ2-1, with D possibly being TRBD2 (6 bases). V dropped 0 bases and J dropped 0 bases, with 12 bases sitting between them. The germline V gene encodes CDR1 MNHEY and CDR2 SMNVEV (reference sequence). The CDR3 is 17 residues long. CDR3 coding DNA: TGTGCCAGCAGTTTATCGTACGCGGGACTCTCCTACAATGAGCAGTTCTTC. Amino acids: CASSLSYAGLSYNEQFF.

Here the CDR3 reads CARSYRGLPTQYF. CDR3 bases: TGTGCCAGAAGCTACAGAGGACTGCCTACGCAGTATTTT. The rearrangement links TRBV5-3 to TRBJ2-3; possible D gene TRBD2, 5 bases. TRBV5-3 is known as an ORF, though its function is uncertain. CDR3 length equals 13 residues. V lost 3 bases, J lost 8 bases, and 13 bases lay in between.

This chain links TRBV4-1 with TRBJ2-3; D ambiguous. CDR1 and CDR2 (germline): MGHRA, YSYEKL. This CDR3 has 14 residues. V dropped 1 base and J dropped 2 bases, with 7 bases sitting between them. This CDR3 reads CASSQVTITDTQYF. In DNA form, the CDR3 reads TGCGCCAGCAGCCAAGTGACAATCACAGATACGCAGTATTTT.

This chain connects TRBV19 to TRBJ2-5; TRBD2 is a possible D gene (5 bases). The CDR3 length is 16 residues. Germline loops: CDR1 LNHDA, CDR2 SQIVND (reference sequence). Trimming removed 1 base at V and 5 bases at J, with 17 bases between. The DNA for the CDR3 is TGTGCCAGTAGTATAGCAACCGGGCTCCGAGGGGAGACCCAGTACTTC. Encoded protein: CASSIATGLRGETQYF.

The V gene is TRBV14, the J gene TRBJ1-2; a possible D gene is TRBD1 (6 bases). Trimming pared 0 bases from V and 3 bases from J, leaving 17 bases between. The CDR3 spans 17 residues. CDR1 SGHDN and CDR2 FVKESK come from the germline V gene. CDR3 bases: TGTGCCAGCAGCCAAGAGTTCCCGCCGACAGGCTACTATGGCTACACCTTC. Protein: CASSQEFPPTGYYGYTF.

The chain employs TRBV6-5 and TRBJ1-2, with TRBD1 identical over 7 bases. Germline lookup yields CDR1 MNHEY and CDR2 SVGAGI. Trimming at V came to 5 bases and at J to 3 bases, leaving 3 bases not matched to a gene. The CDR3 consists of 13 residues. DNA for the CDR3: TGTGCCAGCAGTCAGGGGGGGTACTATGGCTACACCTTC. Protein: CASSQGGYYGYTF.

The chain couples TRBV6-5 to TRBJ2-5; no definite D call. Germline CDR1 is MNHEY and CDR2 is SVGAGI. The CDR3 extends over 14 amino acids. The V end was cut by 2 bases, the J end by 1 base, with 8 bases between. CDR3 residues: CASSYHGFQETQYF. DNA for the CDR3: TGTGCCAGCAGTTACCACGGCTTCCAAGAGACCCAGTACTTC.

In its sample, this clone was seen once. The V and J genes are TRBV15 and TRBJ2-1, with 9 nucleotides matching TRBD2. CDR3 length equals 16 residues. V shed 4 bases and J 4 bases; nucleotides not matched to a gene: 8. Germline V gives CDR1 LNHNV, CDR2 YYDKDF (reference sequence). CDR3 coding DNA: TGTGCCACCAGCAAAACGATAGCGGGGGCATACAATGAGCAGTTCTTC. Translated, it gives CATSKTIAGAYNEQFF.

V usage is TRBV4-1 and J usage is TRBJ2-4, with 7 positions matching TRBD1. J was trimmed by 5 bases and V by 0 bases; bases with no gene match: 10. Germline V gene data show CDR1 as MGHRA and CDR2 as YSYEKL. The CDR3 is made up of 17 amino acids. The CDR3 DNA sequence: TGCGCCAGCAGCCAAGAAGAAAGAGGGGGCAGTCAAAACATTCAGTACTTC. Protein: CASSQEERGGSQNIQYF.

Written as DNA, the CDR3 is TGCGCCAGCAGCACAAAAGGGCCAGGGAGCAATGAGCAGTTCTTC. This gives the protein CASSTKGPGSNEQFF. The rearrangement links TRBV5-1 to TRBJ2-1; D possibly uses TRBD1 or TRBD2 (5 bases each). Germline V lookup: CDR1 SGHRS, CDR2 YFSETQ. CDR3 size: 15 residues. V was shortened by 4 bases and J by 6 bases, with 17 bases between the two germline ends. The full variable domain, its missing parts supplied by reference TRBV5-1 and TRBJ2-1, is KAGVTQTPRYLIKTRGQQVTLSCSPISGHRSVSWYQQTPGQGLQFLFEYFSETQRNKGNFPGRFSGRQFSNSRSEMNVSTLELGDSALYLCASSTKGPGSNEQFFGPGTRLTVL.